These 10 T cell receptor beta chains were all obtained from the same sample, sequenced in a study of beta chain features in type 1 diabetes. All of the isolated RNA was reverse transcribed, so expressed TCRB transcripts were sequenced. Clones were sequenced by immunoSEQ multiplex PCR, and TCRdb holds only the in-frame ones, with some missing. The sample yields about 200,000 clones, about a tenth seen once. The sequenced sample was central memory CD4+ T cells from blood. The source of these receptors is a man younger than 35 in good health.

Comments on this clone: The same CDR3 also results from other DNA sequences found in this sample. CDR3 protein: CATSRALGETQYF. The CDR3 DNA reads as TGTGCCACCAGCAGAGCGCTCGGGGAGACCCAGTACTTC. This chain connects TRBV15 to TRBJ2-5; D unclear. Germline-derived CDR1 and CDR2 are LNHNV and YYDKDF (reference sequence). The V and J ends lost 1 base and 5 bases respectively, with 8 bases between them. The CDR3 extends over 13 amino acids.

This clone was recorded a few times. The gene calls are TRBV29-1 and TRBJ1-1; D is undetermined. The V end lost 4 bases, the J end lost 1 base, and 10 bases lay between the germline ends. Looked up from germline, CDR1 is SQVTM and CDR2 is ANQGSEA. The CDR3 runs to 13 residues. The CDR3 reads CSVGRGPNTEAFF. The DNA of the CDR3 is TGCAGCGTTGGGAGAGGACCGAACACTGAAGCTTTCTTT.

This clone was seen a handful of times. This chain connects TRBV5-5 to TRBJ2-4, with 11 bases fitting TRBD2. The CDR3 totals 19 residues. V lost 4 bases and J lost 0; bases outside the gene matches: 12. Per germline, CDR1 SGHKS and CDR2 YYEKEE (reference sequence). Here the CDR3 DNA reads TGTGCCAGCAGCCCGACTGGGACTAGCGGCCCCCTAGCCAAAAACATTCAGTACTTC. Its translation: CASSPTGTSGPLAKNIQYF.

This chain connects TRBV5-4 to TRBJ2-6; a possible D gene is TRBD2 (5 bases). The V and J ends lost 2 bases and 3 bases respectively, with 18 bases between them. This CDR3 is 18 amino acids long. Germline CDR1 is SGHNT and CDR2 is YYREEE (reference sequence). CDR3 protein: CASSFGIRGSNGANVLTF. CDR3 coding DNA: TGTGCCAGCAGCTTTGGTATTCGGGGAAGCAATGGGGCCAACGTCCTGACTTTC.

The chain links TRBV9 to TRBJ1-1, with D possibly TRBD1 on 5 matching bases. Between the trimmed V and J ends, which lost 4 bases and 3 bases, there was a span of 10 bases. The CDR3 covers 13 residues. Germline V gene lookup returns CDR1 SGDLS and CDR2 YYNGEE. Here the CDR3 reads CASSPRDYTEAFF. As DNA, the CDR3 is TGTGCCAGCAGCCCCCGGGACTACACTGAAGCTTTCTTT. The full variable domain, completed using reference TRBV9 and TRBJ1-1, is DSGVTQTPKHLITATGQRVTLRCSPRSGDLSVYWYQQSLDQGLQFLIQYYNGEERAKGNILERFSAQQFPDLHSELNLSSLELGDSALYFCASSPRDYTEAFFGQGTRLTVV.

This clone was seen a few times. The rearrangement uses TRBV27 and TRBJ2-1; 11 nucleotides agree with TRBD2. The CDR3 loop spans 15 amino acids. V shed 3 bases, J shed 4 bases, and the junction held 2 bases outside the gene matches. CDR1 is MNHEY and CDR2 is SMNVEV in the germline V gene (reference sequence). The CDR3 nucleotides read TGTGCCAGCAGTTTTGGGACTAGCGGATACAATGAGCAGTTCTTC. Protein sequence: CASSFGTSGYNEQFF.

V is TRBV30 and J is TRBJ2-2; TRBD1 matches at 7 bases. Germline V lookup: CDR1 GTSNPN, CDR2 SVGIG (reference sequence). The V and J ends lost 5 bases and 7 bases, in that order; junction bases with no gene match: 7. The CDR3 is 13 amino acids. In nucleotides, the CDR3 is TGTGCCTGGCGGGACAGCCCATACGGGGAGCTGTTTTTT. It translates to CAWRDSPYGELFF.

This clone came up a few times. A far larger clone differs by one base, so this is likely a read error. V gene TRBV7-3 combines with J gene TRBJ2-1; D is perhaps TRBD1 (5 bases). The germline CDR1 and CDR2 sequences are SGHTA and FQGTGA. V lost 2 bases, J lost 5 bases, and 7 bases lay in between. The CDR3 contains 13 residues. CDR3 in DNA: TGTGCCAGCAGCTTAGCAGGGAACAATGAGCAGTTCTTC. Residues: CASSLAGNNEQFF.

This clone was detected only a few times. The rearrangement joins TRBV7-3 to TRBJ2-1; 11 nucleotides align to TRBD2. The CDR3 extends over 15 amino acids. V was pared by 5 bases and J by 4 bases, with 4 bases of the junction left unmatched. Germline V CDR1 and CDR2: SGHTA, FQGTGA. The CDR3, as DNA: TGTGCCAGCAGCGCCGGGACTAGCGGTTACAATGAGCAGTTCTTC. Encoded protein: CASSAGTSGYNEQFF.

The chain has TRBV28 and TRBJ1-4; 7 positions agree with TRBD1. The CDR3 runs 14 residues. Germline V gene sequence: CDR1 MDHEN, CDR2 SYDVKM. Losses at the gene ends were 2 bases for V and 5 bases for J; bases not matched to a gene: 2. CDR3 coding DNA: TGTGCCAGCAGTTTAGGGACAGTGAATGAAAAACTGTTTTTT. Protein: CASSLGTVNEKLFF.